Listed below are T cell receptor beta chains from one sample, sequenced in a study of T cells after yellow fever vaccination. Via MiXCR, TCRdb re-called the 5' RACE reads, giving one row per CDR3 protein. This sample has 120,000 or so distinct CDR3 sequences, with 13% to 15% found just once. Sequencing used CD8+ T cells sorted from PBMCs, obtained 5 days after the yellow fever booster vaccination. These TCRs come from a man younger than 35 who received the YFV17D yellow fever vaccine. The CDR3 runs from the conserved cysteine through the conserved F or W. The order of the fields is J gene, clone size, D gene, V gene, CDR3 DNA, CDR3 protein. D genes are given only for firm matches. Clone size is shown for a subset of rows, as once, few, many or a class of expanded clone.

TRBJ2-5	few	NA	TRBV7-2	TGTGCCAGCAGCTTAGGTTCAGGAGAGACCCAGTACTTC	CASSLGSGETQYF
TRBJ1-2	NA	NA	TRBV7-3	TGTGCCAGCAGCTTTGGCAATAACTATGGCTACACCTTC	CASSFGNNYGYTF
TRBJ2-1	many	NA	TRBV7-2	TGTGCCAGCAGCGCCACTAGAGAGCAGTTCTTC	CASSATREQFF
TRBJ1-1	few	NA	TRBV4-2	TGTGCCAGCAGCCAAGTGGCGGGAAAGGTGCCCTCTGAAGCTTTCTTT	CASSQVAGKVPSEAFF
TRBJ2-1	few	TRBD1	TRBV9	TGTGCCAGCAGCGGTTTCCGGACAGGGAGCTCCTACAATGAGCAGTTCTTC	CASSGFRTGSSYNEQFF
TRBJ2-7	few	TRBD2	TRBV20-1	TGCAGTGCTGAGACTAGCGGGGGATTCGAGCAGTACTTC	CSAETSGGFEQYF
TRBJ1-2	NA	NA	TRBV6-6	TGTGCCAGCAGAGCAGACCTACGAGGGGACGACTATGGCTACACCTTC	CASRADLRGDDYGYTF
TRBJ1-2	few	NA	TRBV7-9	TGTGCCAGCAGCTATGGCGGGGACCGTCACACCTTC	CASSYGGDRHTF
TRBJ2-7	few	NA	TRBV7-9	TGTGCCAGCAGCACCCCGGGCCCGAGAAACGAGCAGTACTTC	CASSTPGPRNEQYF
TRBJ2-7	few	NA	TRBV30	TGTGCCTGGAGTGACGGACCCGGACGGATAACCTACGAGCAGTACTTC	CAWSDGPGRITYEQYF
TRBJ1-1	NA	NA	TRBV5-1	TGCGCCAGCAGCTCGGGGAGGCCGAACACTGAAGCTTTCTTT	CASSSGRPNTEAFF
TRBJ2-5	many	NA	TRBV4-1	TGCGCCAGCAGCCAAGGTTGGGGGGCCCTCCAAGAGACCCAGTACTTC	CASSQGWGALQETQYF
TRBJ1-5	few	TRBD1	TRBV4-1	TGCGCCAGCAGCCACCGAACAGGGGGTTCAACTCAGCCCCAGCATTTT	CASSHRTGGSTQPQHF
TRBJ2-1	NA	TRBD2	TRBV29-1	TGCAGCGCTACAGCGGGGATTTCCGTGGATGAGCAGTTCTTC	CSATAGISVDEQFF
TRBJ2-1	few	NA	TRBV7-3	TGTGCCAGCAGCCCCTCGCTTAGCCCGTCCTACAATGAGCAGTTCTTC	CASSPSLSPSYNEQFF
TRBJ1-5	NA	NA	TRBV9	TGTGCCAGCCAGACAGGTGTGGGCAATCAGCCCCAGCATTTT	CASQTGVGNQPQHF
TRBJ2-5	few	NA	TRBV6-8	TGTGCCAGCAGTTACCTCCTAGCGCACCAAGAGACCCAGTACTTC	CASSYLLAHQETQYF
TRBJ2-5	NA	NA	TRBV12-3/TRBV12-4	TGTGCCAGCAGCGCTGACCTGAACGGGAAGACCCAGTACTTC	CASSADLNGKTQYF
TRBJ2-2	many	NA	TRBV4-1	TGCGCCAGCTCGACACGCGCGAACACCGGGGAGCTGTTTTTT	CASSTRANTGELFF
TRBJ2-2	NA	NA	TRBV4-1	TGCGCCAGCAGCCAAGAATGGGGAAACACCGGGGAGCTGTTTTTT	CASSQEWGNTGELFF
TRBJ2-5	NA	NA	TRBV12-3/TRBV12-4	TGTGCCAGCAGTTCCCCCATGCAGGGGAGGGGAGAGACCCAGTACTTC	CASSSPMQGRGETQYF
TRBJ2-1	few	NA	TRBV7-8	TGTGCCAGCAGCTTAGGCTGGGGGGACAATGAGCAGTTCTTC	CASSLGWGDNEQFF
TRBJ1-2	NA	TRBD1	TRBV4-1	TGCGCCAGCAGCCAATCCCCGGGACAGACCGTCTATGGCTACACCTTC	CASSQSPGQTVYGYTF
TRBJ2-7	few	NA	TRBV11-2	TGTGCCAGCAGCTTTGGCACCACCTACGAGCAGTACTTC	CASSFGTTYEQYF
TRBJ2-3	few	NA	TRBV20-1	TGCAGTGCTAATAGCCCAGGCACCAAATGGGGGCCCACAGATACGCAGTATTTT	CSANSPGTKWGPTDTQYF
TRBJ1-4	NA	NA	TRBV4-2	TGTGCCAGCAGCCGAGGGAGGGAGGCAACTAATGAAAAACTGTTTTTT	CASSRGREATNEKLFF
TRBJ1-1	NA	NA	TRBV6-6	TGTGCCAGCAGTTACTCTGCGGCACTCGAAGCTTTCTTT	CASSYSAALEAFF
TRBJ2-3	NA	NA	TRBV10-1	TGCGCCAGCAGTGAACTGGACACAGATACGCAGTATTTT	CASSELDTDTQYF
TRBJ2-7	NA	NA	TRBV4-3	TGCGCCAGCAGCCAAGAGGGGGAGATTATCTCCGAGCAGTACTTC	CASSQEGEIISEQYF
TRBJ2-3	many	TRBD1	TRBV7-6	TGTGCCAGCAGCCCCCCCGGGACAGGGGCAACAGATACGCAGTATTTT	CASSPPGTGATDTQYF
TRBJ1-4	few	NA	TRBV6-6	TGTGCCAGCAGTTACACCCTAAGGAGGGGCGGGAGGGATGAAAAACTGTTTTTT	CASSYTLRRGGRDEKLFF
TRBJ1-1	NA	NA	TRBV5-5	TGTGCCAGCAGCTTGGGGCAGCGACCCGGGAGGACTGAAGCTTTCTTT	CASSLGQRPGRTEAFF
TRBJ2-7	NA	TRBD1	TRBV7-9	TGTGCCAGCCGACAGGGGGTCCACGAGCAGTACTTC	CASRQGVHEQYF
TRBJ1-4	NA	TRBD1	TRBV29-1	TGCAGCGGCTTGACAGGGACGGAACTGTTTTTT	CSGLTGTELFF
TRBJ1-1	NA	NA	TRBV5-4	TGTGCCAGCAGCTTGGCAATATCGGCGACAGGAAACACTGAAGCTTTCTTT	CASSLAISATGNTEAFF
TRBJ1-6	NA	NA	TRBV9	TGTGCCAGCAGCGTAGGGAACAGTCGTAATTCACCCCTCCACTTT	CASSVGNSRNSPLHF
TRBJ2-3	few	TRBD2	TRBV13	TGTGCCAGCAGCTTAGAGGGACTAGCGGGGGATGGTACGCAGTATTTT	CASSLEGLAGDGTQYF
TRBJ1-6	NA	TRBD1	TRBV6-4	TGTGCCACAACCGGGACAGGGAATAATTCACCCCTCCACTTT	CATTGTGNNSPLHF
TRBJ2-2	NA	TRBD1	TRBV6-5	TGTGCCAGCAGTTCCCTCGGGACAGGGCTTGTGGGGGAGCTGTTTTTT	CASSSLGTGLVGELFF
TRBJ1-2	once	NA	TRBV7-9	TGTGCCAGCAGTCCTCGGATGGGGAGGGGTAACTATGGCTACACCTTC	CASSPRMGRGNYGYTF
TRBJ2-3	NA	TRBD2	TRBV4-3	TGCGCCAGCAGGCGGGGAAACTGGCGGGGGGACACAGATACGCAGTATTTT	CASRRGNWRGDTDTQYF
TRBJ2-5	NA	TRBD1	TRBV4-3	TGCGCCAGCAGCCAAGGACAGGGGGAGAATTGGGGCAGGGAGACCCAGTACTTC	CASSQGQGENWGRETQYF
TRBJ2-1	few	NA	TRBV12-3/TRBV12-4	TGTGCCAGCAGTTTAATCAGGGACGAGCAGTTCTTC	CASSLIRDEQFF
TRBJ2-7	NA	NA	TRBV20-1	TGCAGTGCTAGAGCTCTTGAGGGAGAGTCTTACAGCTCCTACGAGCAGTACTTC	CSARALEGESYSSYEQYF
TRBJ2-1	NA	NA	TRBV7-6	TGTGCCAGCAGCTCCCCGACTAGAGGCTACAATGAGCAGTTCTTC	CASSSPTRGYNEQFF
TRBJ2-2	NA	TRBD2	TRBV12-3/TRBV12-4	TGTGCCAGCAGCCCCAGACTAGCGGGGGGCCGGGGGGAGCTGTTTTTT	CASSPRLAGGRGELFF
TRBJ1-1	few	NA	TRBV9	TGTGCCAGCAGCGTTCGCCCCATCATCGGCACTGAAGCTTTCTTT	CASSVRPIIGTEAFF
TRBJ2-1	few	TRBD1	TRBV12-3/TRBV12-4	TGTGCCAGCAGCTACTTTGGGACAGGGAACAATGAGCAGTTCTTC	CASSYFGTGNNEQFF
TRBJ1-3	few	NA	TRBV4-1	TGCGCCAGCAGCCGTGGGATTTTCTCTGGAAACACCATATATTTT	CASSRGIFSGNTIYF
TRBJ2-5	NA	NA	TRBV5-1	TGCGCCAGCAGCTTTCGCGAAAAAGAGACCCAGTACTTC	CASSFREKETQYF
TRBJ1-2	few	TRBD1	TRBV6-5	TGTGCCAGCAGTTACTCAGTCACGGGACAGGGTATCAAATTCAATGGCTACACCTTC	CASSYSVTGQGIKFNGYTF
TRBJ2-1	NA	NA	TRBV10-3	TGTGCCATCAGTGTACCACAGGGTGAGCAGTTCTTC	CAISVPQGEQFF
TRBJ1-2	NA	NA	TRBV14	TGTGCCAGCAGCCCTTTCCCCAGAGCTGAGGGCTACACCTTC	CASSPFPRAEGYTF
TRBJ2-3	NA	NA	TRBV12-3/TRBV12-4	TGTGCCAGCATCGCGGGGAGCACAGATACGCAGTATTTT	CASIAGSTDTQYF
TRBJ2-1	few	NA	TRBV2	TGTGCCAGCCTTTCCTACAATGAGCAGTTCTTC	CASLSYNEQFF
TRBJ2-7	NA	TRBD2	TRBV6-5	TGTGCCAGCAGCAAACTAGCGGGGAGAACCTACGAGCAGTACTTC	CASSKLAGRTYEQYF
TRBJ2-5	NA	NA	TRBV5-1	TGCGCCAGCAGCTTGGGGATTACCCCCATCCAAGAGACCCAGTACTTC	CASSLGITPIQETQYF
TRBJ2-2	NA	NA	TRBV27	TGTGCCAGCAATTACGGACCGGGAACCGGGGAGCTGTTTTTT	CASNYGPGTGELFF
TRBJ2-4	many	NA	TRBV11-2	TGTGCCAGCAGCTTTGGGCAGCTAGCCAAAAACATTCAGTACTTC	CASSFGQLAKNIQYF
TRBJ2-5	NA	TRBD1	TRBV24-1	TGTGCCACCAGTGATTCCGGGACAGGGGAAGAGACCCAGTACTTC	CATSDSGTGEETQYF